The next 14 T cell receptor beta chains were all read from a single sample in a study of CD8+CD57+ T cells in acquired aplastic anemia. It was patients with CD8+CD57+ cell expansion by flow cytometry who were chosen for sequencing. Genomic DNA served as template for TCR beta VDJ and CDR3 profiling. TCRdb called the reads again in MiXCR, with one record for every CDR3 protein. The sample has 400,000 to 600,000 distinct CDR3 sequences, around a third seen once. Sequences were obtained from sorted CD4+, CD8+, or CD8+CD57+ T cells (not recorded which) from PBMCs. The receptors come from a human donor with aplastic anemia.

This clonotype has at least ten counts. The chain uses TRBV7-9 and TRBJ1-1, with a weak D call TRBD1 (6 bases). This CDR3 region has 13 residues. V was cut by 4 bases and J by 6 bases, with 12 bases left in between. From germline, CDR1 is SEHNR and CDR2 FQNEAQ (reference sequence). In nucleotides, the CDR3 is TGTGCCAGCAGCTCCACAGGGAAAGCTGAAGCTTTCTTT. Its protein is CASSSTGKAEAFF.

The rearrangement joins TRBV5-3 to TRBJ1-2; unclear D gene. TRBV5-3 is labeled an ORF, and its function is uncertain. Deletions cut 8 bases from V and 1 base from J, with 12 bases between. The CDR3 has 13 amino acids. CDR3 in DNA: TGTGCCAGTAGTAAGGGAAATAACTATGGCTACACCTTC. It encodes CASSKGNNYGYTF.

The chain employs TRBV5-1 and TRBJ1-1; D uncertain. Germline CDR1 is SGHRS and CDR2 is YFSETQ. V dropped 4 bases and J dropped 1 base, with 14 bases sitting between them. The CDR3 spans 15 residues. CDR3 loop: CASSGPKGANTEAFF. CDR3 sequence (DNA): TGCGCCAGCAGCGGACCCAAAGGTGCGAACACTGAAGCTTTCTTT.

This clonotype was counted between two and nine times. The chain uses TRBV6-1 and TRBJ2-7, with D tentatively TRBD2 (5 bases). Between the trimmed V and J ends, which lost 1 base and 5 bases, there was a span of 12 bases. The CDR3 runs 14 residues. The V gene's germline CDR1 is MNHNS and CDR2 SASEGT. CDR3 DNA sequence: TGTGCCAGCAGTGAAGGTGGGAGCGTCGACGAGCAGTACTTC. It specifies CASSEGGSVDEQYF.

The table lists this clonotype with a few counts. A single base separates this from a much larger clone, so it may be a read error. The chain couples TRBV7-9 to TRBJ1-6; 9 bases are shared with TRBD1. Germline CDR1 is SEHNR and CDR2 is FQNEAQ (reference sequence). This CDR3 is built from 14 residues. Trimming at V came to 7 bases and at J to 8 bases, leaving 6 bases not matched to a gene. DNA of the CDR3: TGTGCCAGCAACACGGGACAGGGCGATTCACCCCTCCACTTT. It yields the protein CASNTGQGDSPLHF.

The rearrangement joins TRBV20-1 to TRBJ2-7; 9 nucleotides match TRBD1. The CDR3 consists of 14 residues. CDR1 and CDR2 (germline): DFQATT, SNEGSKA (reference sequence). Trimming removed 3 bases from V and 3 bases from J; junction bases left unmatched: 6. The CDR3 region is CSASTGTGIYEQYF. The CDR3 DNA sequence: TGCAGTGCTAGTACCGGGACAGGGATCTACGAGCAGTACTTC.

This chain uses TRBV15 with TRBJ1-6; D might be TRBD1 (5 bases). Germline V gene sequence: CDR1 LNHNV, CDR2 YYDKDF (reference sequence). The length of the CDR3 is 15 residues. Trimming took 0 bases from V and 9 from J, leaving 12 bases between them. CDR3 sequence reads: CATSRDRGVGSPLHF. In DNA, the CDR3 is TGTGCCACCAGCAGAGATAGGGGCGTAGGTTCACCCCTCCACTTT.

This clonotype was observed at least ten times. This sequence joins TRBV2 and TRBJ2-7, with 7 nucleotides matching TRBD1. Germline V lookup: CDR1 SNHLY, CDR2 FYNNEI. The CDR3 covers 16 residues. Trimming removed 2 bases from V and 0 bases from J; junction bases left unmatched: 7. CDR3 sequence reads: CASSESETGNSYEQYF. CDR3 coding DNA: TGTGCCAGCAGTGAATCAGAGACAGGGAACTCCTACGAGCAGTACTTC.

This clonotype was recorded at least ten times. CDR3 DNA: TGCAGCGTTGGGAGGGGGGGGCTTTGGGCATTCACTGAAGCTTTCTTT. Its translation: CSVGRGGLWAFTEAFF. This chain links TRBV29-1 with TRBJ1-1; a possible D gene is TRBD1 (6 bases). Trimming took 4 bases from V and 4 from J, leaving 22 bases between them. The length of the CDR3 is 16 residues. The V gene's germline CDR1 is SQVTM and CDR2 ANQGSEA.

The CDR3: CASSFGVGNTIYF. Here the CDR3 DNA reads TGTGCCAGCAGTTTTGGCGTGGGAAACACCATATATTTT. The chain is built from TRBV27 and TRBJ1-3; the D is unclear. The CDR3 covers 13 residues. V was clipped by 3 bases and J by 4 bases, with 7 bases between them. CDR1 is MNHEY, CDR2 SMNVEV, per germline (reference sequence).

The CDR3 DNA follows: TGTGCCAGCAGTGGGGGGGTGGGCTACGAGCAGTACTTC. It yields the protein CASSGGVGYEQYF. This sequence joins TRBV25-1 and TRBJ2-7; possibly TRBD2 for D (6 bases). This CDR3 comprises 13 residues. Trimming removed 4 bases from V and 3 bases from J, with 10 bases in between. Germline CDR1 reads MGHDK; CDR2 reads SYGVNS.

This chain joins TRBV11-2 and TRBJ2-7; tentatively, D is TRBD1 (6 bases). CDR1 and CDR2 from the germline V gene are SGHAT and FQNNGV. The V and J ends lost 2 bases and 5 bases respectively, with 16 bases between them. The CDR3 length is 15 residues. The CDR3 region has the DNA TGTGCCAGCAGCTTAAGACCAGGGGCGACGGACGAGCAGTACTTC. Protein: CASSLRPGATDEQYF. Filled out from reference TRBV11-2 and TRBJ2-7, the complete variable domain reads EAGVAQSPRYKIIEKRQSVAFWCNPISGHATLYWYQQILGQGPKLLIQFQNNGVVDDSQLPKDRFSAERLKGVDSTLKIQPAKLEDSAVYLCASSLRPGATDEQYFGPGTRLTVT.

As concerns this clonotype: One end of the junction fails to match germline, which may point to a read error. The chain combines TRBV20-1 with TRBJ2-3; 11 nucleotides match TRBD2. Germline CDR1 reads DFQATT; CDR2 reads SNEGSKA (reference sequence). The CDR3 runs to 15 residues. The CDR3 loop is CGASPLAGVTDTQYF. In nucleotides, the CDR3 is TGCGGTGCTAGCCCACTAGCGGGGGTCACAGATACGCAGTATTTT.

The chain joins TRBV20-1 to TRBJ2-2; 10 bases line up with TRBD2. This CDR3 is built from 16 residues. Germline V gene lookup returns CDR1 DFQATT and CDR2 SNEGSKA (reference sequence). Trimming removed 6 bases from V and 7 bases from J; junction bases left unmatched: 14. The CDR3 sequence is CSAKNNLAGAFGELFF. CDR3 nucleotides: TGCAGTGCCAAAAACAACCTAGCGGGAGCTTTCGGGGAGCTGTTTTTT.